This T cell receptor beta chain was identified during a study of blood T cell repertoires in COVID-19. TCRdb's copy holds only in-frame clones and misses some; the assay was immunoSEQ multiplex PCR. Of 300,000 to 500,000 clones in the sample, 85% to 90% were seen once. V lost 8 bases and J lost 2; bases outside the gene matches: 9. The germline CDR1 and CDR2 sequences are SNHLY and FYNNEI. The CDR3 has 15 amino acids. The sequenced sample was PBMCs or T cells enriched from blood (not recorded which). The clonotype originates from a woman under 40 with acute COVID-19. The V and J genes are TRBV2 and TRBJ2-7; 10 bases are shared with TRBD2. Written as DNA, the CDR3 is TGTGCCAGCTTAGGGGATAGCGGGGGGCCCTACGAGCAGTACTTC. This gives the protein CASLGDSGGPYEQYF.